This entry lists 11 T cell receptor beta chains sequenced from one sample in a study of blood T cells in healthy people across ages. A sample-barcoded 5' primer and a J-beta primer mix were used in a second PCR of roughly 7 to 12 cycles. A single record per CDR3 protein comes from TCRdb applying MiXCR to the 5' RACE reads. The sample yields 1,100,000 or so distinct CDR3 sequences, 40% to 50% seen once. The sequenced sample was blood. Source of these receptors: a woman aged 60 to 75 in good health.

The CDR3 region has the DNA TGTGCCAGCAGCGACTACGGGACAGGGACAAAAGAGACCCAGTACTTC. The encoded protein is CASSDYGTGTKETQYF. The rearrangement links TRBV7-2 to TRBJ2-5; 9 bases map to TRBD1. This CDR3 spans 16 amino acids. V was pared by 5 bases and J by 3 bases, with 10 bases of the junction left unmatched. Germline values: CDR1 SGHTA, CDR2 FQGNSA.

This chain joins TRBV5-1 and TRBJ2-7; 7 bases agree with TRBD1. The CDR3 extends over 15 amino acids. Germline CDR1 SGHRS, CDR2 YFSETQ. Losses at the gene ends were 4 bases for V and 4 bases for J; bases not matched to a gene: 11. DNA of the CDR3: TGCGCCAGCAGCGTGGACCCGGGACAGCTTTACGAGCAGTACTTC. This codes for CASSVDPGQLYEQYF.

This chain uses TRBV4-1 with TRBJ2-7, with D possibly being TRBD2 (6 bases). Germline V CDR1 and CDR2: MGHRA, YSYEKL. The CDR3 loop spans 16 amino acids. The ends were cut back, 1 base at V and 3 bases at J, with 16 bases in the middle. The CDR3 is CASSQARSSEDYEQYF. CDR3 DNA: TGCGCCAGCAGCCAAGCTCGTTCTAGCGAGGACTACGAGCAGTACTTC.

This clonotype was observed a few times. The chain joins TRBV11-2 to TRBJ2-1; 7 bases are shared with TRBD2. The junction had 9 bases not matched to a gene; V was cut back by 3 bases and J by 7 bases. Germline CDR1 reads SGHAT; CDR2 reads FQNNGV. CDR3 size: 15 residues. The CDR3 reads CASSFAAGDRNEQFF. The CDR3, as DNA: TGTGCCAGCAGCTTCGCCGCGGGAGATAGGAATGAGCAGTTCTTC.

Remarks on this clonotype: The junction departs from germline at one end; a sequencing error may be responsible. The chain carries TRBV20-1 and TRBJ2-3; D uncertain. Germline V lookup: CDR1 DFQATT, CDR2 SNEGSKA (reference sequence). The CDR3 sequence is 13 residues long. In DNA, the CDR3 is TGCAGTGCTAGAGTCAGGCCTTGGGATATGCAGTATTTT. As protein: CSARVRPWDMQYF.

CDR3: CASRRELGEQYF. In DNA form, the CDR3 reads TGTGCCAGCAGACGGGAGTTAGGGGAGCAGTACTTC. The chain combines TRBV27 with TRBJ2-4, with D possibly matching TRBD2 (6 bases). Germline CDR1 reads MNHEY; CDR2 reads SMNVEV (reference sequence). V was trimmed by 6 bases and J by 13 bases, leaving 16 bases between them. The CDR3 spans 12 residues.

The chain employs TRBV4-1 and TRBJ2-1; TRBD2 might be the D (6 bases). With the DNA end fitting TRBJ2-7 better, the J assignment may be wrong. This CDR3 contains 16 residues. Germline V CDR1 and CDR2: MGHRA, YSYEKL. Written as DNA, the CDR3 is TGCGCCAGCAGTCATCTCGGGAGCAGCTCCTACAATGAGCAGTACTTC. Translated, it gives CASSHLGSSSYNEQYF.

Details on this clonotype: It may be a read error: a sequence one base away is much more abundant. The rearrangement joins TRBV6-2 or TRBV6-3 to TRBJ2-7; no clear D. In germline, CDR1 is MNHEY, CDR2 SVGEGT. The CDR3 runs to 14 residues. DNA for the CDR3: TGTGCCAGCAGTGACTCGGGCACCACCTACGAGCAGTACTTC. This sequence encodes CASSDSGTTYEQYF.

Many counts were recorded for this clonotype. This chain joins TRBV7-8 and TRBJ2-5; TRBD2 matches at 8 bases. Germline V lookup: CDR1 SGHVS, CDR2 FQNEAQ. The CDR3 sequence is 13 residues long. V gave up 4 bases and J gave up 4 bases; unmatched junction bases: 2. The CDR3 here is CASSSGLAETQYF. CDR3 coding DNA: TGTGCCAGCAGCTCAGGACTAGCAGAGACCCAGTACTTC. Supplemented by reference TRBV7-8 and TRBJ2-5, the full variable domain reads GAGVSQSPRYKVAKRGQDVALRCDPISGHVSLFWYQQALGQGPEFLTYFQNEAQLDKSGLPSDRFFAERPEGSVSTLKIQRTQQEDSAVYLCASSSGLAETQYFGPGTRLLVL.

V usage is TRBV29-1 and J usage is TRBJ2-3, with D perhaps being TRBD1 or TRBD2 (6 bases each). Trimming left V 0 bases short and J 2 bases short, with 18 bases between. Per the germline V gene, CDR1 is SQVTM and CDR2 is ANQGSEA. The CDR3 loop spans 17 amino acids. The CDR3 region is CSVEDQRQGTFTDTQYF. The CDR3 DNA reads TGCAGCGTTGAAGATCAACGGCAGGGGACTTTCACAGATACGCAGTATTTT.

This clonotype was seen a few times. V is TRBV5-1 and J is TRBJ2-7, with D uncertain. Trimming removed 7 bases at V and 3 bases at J, with 11 bases between. The germline V gene has CDR1 SGHRS and CDR2 YFSETQ. The CDR3 length is 12 residues. The CDR3 bases are TGCGCCAGCTTCGGGCAGCACTACGAGCAGTACTTC. The encoded protein is CASFGQHYEQYF.